Given below is one T cell receptor beta chain in context. The antigen is not known. This sample was included in a study of beta chain features in type 1 diabetes. CD4+ naive, central memory, regulatory and stem cell-like memory subsets were isolated by sorting on CD45RO/CCR7/CD25/CD127/CD95/CD27. The CDR3 is made up of 14 amino acids. Germline loops: CDR1 SGHRS, CDR2 YFSETQ. V lost 4 bases and J lost 10; bases outside the gene matches: 8. Sequencing targeted expressed TCRB transcripts, as all isolated RNA had been reverse transcribed. An average of around 3.4 million reads was obtained for naive, central memory and regulatory T cell samples. Generated by immunoSEQ multiplex PCR, the TCRdb table keeps only in-frame clones and is missing some. The sample consists of around 40,000 clones, approximately 70% of them appearing once. Study results and limitations: In the patient group, naive, central memory and Treg TCRB repertoires seemed more alike than in the healthy donor group. Shorter TCRB CDR3s, moderately but significantly so, marked every one of the four CD4+ subsets in Type 1 diabetes patients.

This receptor was obtained from a woman aged 18-35 years with type 1 diabetes. The sequenced sample consisted of Tregs from blood. The chain carries TRBV5-1 and TRBJ2-1; TRBD2 matches at 10 bases. The CDR3 reads CASSGRLAGVEQFF. In DNA form, the CDR3 reads TGCGCCAGCAGCGGACGTCTAGCGGGGGTCGAGCAGTTCTTC. Based on the CDR3 plus reference TRBV5-1 and TRBJ2-1, the full variable domain is KAGVTQTPRYLIKTRGQQVTLSCSPISGHRSVSWYQQTPGQGLQFLFEYFSETQRNKGNFPGRFSGRQFSNSRSEMNVSTLELGDSALYLCASSGRLAGVEQFFGPGTRLTVL.